This T cell receptor (beta chain) appears in the sequencing data of a study of cytomegalovirus exposure and HLA in healthy donors. Study-wide results and limits: In a later analysis, around 18,000 TCR beta sequences were associated with HLA alleles at 0.05 false discovery rate.

The PCR used 60 Vbeta and 13 Jbeta primers. Clones were sequenced by immunoSEQ multiplex PCR, and TCRdb holds only the in-frame ones, with some missing. This sample has fewer than 200,000 clones, with approximately 77% found just once. A remark on this clone: Its antigen is currently unknown.

CDR3 length equals 15 residues. The germline CDR1 and CDR2 sequences are SGHDT and YYEEEE. Trimming removed 0 bases from V and 4 bases from J, with 13 bases in between. The sample consisted of PBMCs. J is TRBJ1-1 and V is TRBV5-6; TRBD1 might be the D (6 bases). The origin of this receptor is a man between 35 and 55 years old in good health and CMV-seropositive. The CDR3: CASSLVRTASTEAFF. CDR3 bases: TGTGCCAGCAGCTTGGTTCGGACAGCGAGCACTGAAGCTTTCTTT.